This T cell receptor beta chain was retrieved from a study of OX40 agonist ivuxolimab in advanced cancers. Clones were read by immunoSEQ multiplex PCR, and TCRdb kept only the in-frame ones, dropping some. Altogether almost 35,000 clones are present, less than 80% being singletons, with the ten largest covering approximately 10%. Trimming shortened V by 2 bases and J by 5 bases, and 13 bases separated the two germline ends. Germline V gives CDR1 SGHRS, CDR2 YFSETQ. The CDR3 is made up of 14 amino acids. Sample: CD4+ or CD8+ T cells sorted from blood, taken in a trial of the OX40 agonist ivuxolimab. The origin of this receptor is an adult with an advanced solid tumor such as melanoma, head and neck, liver or kidney cancer. The chain carries TRBV5-1 and TRBJ2-5, with D maybe TRBD2 (7 bases). The CDR3 bases are TGCGCCAGCAGCTTCGGGGGGCCGGGGGAGACCCAGTACTTC. This gives the protein CASSFGGPGETQYF.